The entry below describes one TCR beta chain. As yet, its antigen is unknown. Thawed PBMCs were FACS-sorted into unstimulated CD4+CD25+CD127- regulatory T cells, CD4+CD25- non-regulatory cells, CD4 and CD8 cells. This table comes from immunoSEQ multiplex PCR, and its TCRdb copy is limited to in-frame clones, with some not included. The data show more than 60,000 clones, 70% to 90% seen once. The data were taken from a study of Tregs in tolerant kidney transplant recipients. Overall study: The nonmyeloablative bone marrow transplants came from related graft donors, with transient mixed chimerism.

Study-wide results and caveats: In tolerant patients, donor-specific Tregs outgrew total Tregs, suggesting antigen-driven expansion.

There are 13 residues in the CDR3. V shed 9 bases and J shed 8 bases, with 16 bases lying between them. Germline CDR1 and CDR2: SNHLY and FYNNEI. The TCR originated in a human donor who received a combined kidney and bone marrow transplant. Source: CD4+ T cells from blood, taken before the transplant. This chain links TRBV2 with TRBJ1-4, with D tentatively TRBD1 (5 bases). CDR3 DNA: TGTGCCAGTAGACAGTTTGTCGACGAAAAACTGTTTTTT. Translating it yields CASRQFVDEKLFF.